The 19 T cell receptor beta chains below come from one sample, sequenced in a study of blood T cell repertoires in COVID-19 (dated by TCRdb to the early 2020s). Libraries came from the immunoSEQ multiplex PCR assay. TCRdb took over this immuneACCESS table, retaining in-frame rearrangements with V and J assigned. Such tables are incomplete; in checked studies, under half of the missing clones stem from an unresolved V gene, and the remainder is unexplained. Within this sample are around 160,000 clones, with just over 90% of them counted one time only. Approximately 2% of the sample is taken by the ten largest. Sequencing was done on a sample of peripheral blood. The receptors shown here come from a man between 18 and 35 years old with acute or convalescent COVID-19.

The CDR3 region is CASTSRGEVYGYTF. The CDR3 DNA is TGTGCCAGTACCTCTAGGGGTGAGGTATATGGCTACACCTTC. The rearrangement joins TRBV19 to TRBJ1-2; perhaps TRBD1 as D (5 bases). The germline gives CDR1 LNHDA, CDR2 SQIVND (reference sequence). The V gene lost 7 bases and the J gene lost 5 bases, with 17 bases spanning the gap. The CDR3 totals 14 residues.

The V call is TRBV18, the J call TRBJ1-2; perhaps TRBD1 as D (5 bases). The germline CDR1 and CDR2 sequences are KGHSH and LQKENI. V was clipped by 0 bases and J by 6 bases, with 8 bases between them. The CDR3 has 13 residues. The DNA of the CDR3 is TGTGCCAGCTCACCACCTGGGGGGGATGGCTACACCTTC. Its translation is CASSPPGGDGYTF. Filled out from reference TRBV18 and TRBJ1-2, the complete variable domain reads NAGVMQNPRHLVRRRGQEARLRCSPMKGHSHVYWYRQLPEEGLKFMVYLQKENIIDESGMPKERFSAEFPKEGPSILRIQQVVRGDSAAYFCASSPPGGDGYTFGSGTRLTVV.

The rearrangement uses TRBV4-1 and TRBJ2-7; D perhaps matches TRBD1 (5 bases). Germline-derived CDR1 and CDR2 are MGHRA and YSYEKL. With 1 base removed from V and 7 bases from J, the gap between germline ends came to 11 bases. The CDR3 sequence is 13 residues long. CDR3 in amino acids: CASSQARQREQYF. CDR3 coding DNA: TGCGCCAGCAGCCAAGCCCGACAGCGAGAGCAGTACTTC.

This clone has a single count. V and J are TRBV5-1 and TRBJ1-1, with no clear D. The CDR3 length is 15 residues. V lost 3 bases to trimming and J lost 0 bases, with 12 bases between them. Per germline, CDR1 SGHRS and CDR2 YFSETQ. The CDR3 DNA sequence: TGCGCCAGCAGCTCCCTCGGGCGGGTGAACACTGAAGCTTTCTTT. Encoded protein: CASSSLGRVNTEAFF.

This clone showed up just once. Distinct nucleotide sequences in the sample also encode this CDR3. V gene TRBV30 combines with J gene TRBJ1-1, with TRBD1 identical over 8 bases. Germline V gene sequence: CDR1 GTSNPN, CDR2 SVGIG (reference sequence). The CDR3 extends over 14 amino acids. V lost 1 base to trimming and J lost 4 bases; unmatched junction nucleotides: 5. CDR3 in amino acids: CAWSALTGGTEAFF. The CDR3, as DNA: TGTGCCTGGAGTGCCCTTACAGGGGGCACTGAAGCTTTCTTT.

The CDR3 loop is CASRLSGPGSQTQYF. The CDR3 nucleotides read TGTGCCAGCAGATTATCCGGCCCAGGGTCGCAGACCCAGTACTTC. This chain connects TRBV6-5 to TRBJ2-5; possible D gene TRBD1, 5 bases. Between the trimmed V and J ends, which lost 6 bases and 6 bases, there was a span of 20 bases. There are 15 residues in the CDR3. Germline lookup yields CDR1 MNHEY and CDR2 SVGAGI.

V is TRBV19 and J is TRBJ2-4, with D possibly matching TRBD1 (6 bases). The germline gives CDR1 LNHDA, CDR2 SQIVND (reference sequence). CDR3 length: 16 amino acids. V was cut by 5 bases and J by 0 bases, with 14 bases left in between. In DNA form, the CDR3 reads TGTGCCAGTAGTTTTCAGGGGTCGGGAGCCAAAAACATTCAGTACTTC. It encodes CASSFQGSGAKNIQYF.

The chain joins TRBV29-1 to TRBJ2-5, with TRBD2 matching over 9 bases. There are 13 residues in the CDR3. V gave up 4 bases and J gave up 5 bases; unmatched junction bases: 5. The germline CDR1 and CDR2 sequences are SQVTM and ANQGSEA. The CDR3 loop is CSVAAGGRETQYF. The CDR3 DNA follows: TGCAGCGTTGCAGCGGGGGGCCGGGAGACCCAGTACTTC.

The chain couples TRBV7-8 to TRBJ1-1; D remains ambiguous. CDR3 length: 16 residues. The V end was cut by 0 bases, the J end by 6 bases, with 17 bases between. Germline loops: CDR1 SGHVS, CDR2 FQNEAQ. The CDR3 sequence is CASSLAARRGQSEAFF. The CDR3 DNA follows: TGTGCCAGCAGCTTAGCTGCCAGACGAGGTCAGTCTGAAGCTTTCTTT.

V usage is TRBV6-1 and J usage is TRBJ2-7, with 9 nucleotides matching TRBD2. This CDR3 is built from 15 residues. J lost 6 bases, V lost 2 bases, and 8 bases had no gene match. The germline gives CDR1 MNHNS, CDR2 SASEGT. The CDR3 protein is CASSEFAGGPSEQYF. The CDR3 DNA reads as TGTGCCAGCAGTGAATTTGCGGGGGGGCCATCCGAGCAGTACTTC.

This clone was counted between two and nine times. The chain joins TRBV20-1 to TRBJ1-2; D remains unclear. This CDR3 spans 11 amino acids. Germline loops: CDR1 DFQATT, CDR2 SNEGSKA (reference sequence). Trimming left V 4 bases short and J 5 bases short, with 8 bases between. This chain's CDR3 is CSANTEYGYTF. CDR3 nucleotides: TGCAGTGCTAACACAGAGTATGGCTACACCTTC.

Only a few counts were recorded for this clone. V is TRBV4-1 and J is TRBJ2-7, with 9 bases matching TRBD1. The CDR3 covers 14 residues. CDR1 is MGHRA and CDR2 is YSYEKL in the germline V gene. The V gene end was trimmed by 1 base and the J gene end by 2 bases; junction bases not matched to a gene: 0. CDR3 DNA: TGCGCCAGCAGCCAAGGACAGGGGGCCTACGAGCAGTACTTC. Protein product: CASSQGQGAYEQYF.

CDR3 protein: CASSPMDSTNYGYTF. In DNA form, the CDR3 reads TGTGCCAGCAGTCCCATGGACAGCACTAACTATGGCTACACCTTC. This sequence joins TRBV2 and TRBJ1-2; weak D call: TRBD1 (6 bases). This CDR3 region has 15 residues. Per germline, CDR1 SNHLY and CDR2 FYNNEI. The V and J ends lost 5 bases and 0 bases respectively, with 13 bases between them.

This chain joins TRBV6-5 and TRBJ1-1; D may be TRBD1 (5 bases). The V gene lost 7 bases and the J gene lost 0 bases, with 6 bases spanning the gap. Germline CDR1 reads MNHEY; CDR2 reads SVGAGI. CDR3 length: 12 residues. CDR3: CASKGMNTEAFF. The CDR3 nucleotides read TGTGCCAGCAAGGGGATGAACACTGAAGCTTTCTTT.

The chain has TRBV9 and TRBJ1-6, with D maybe TRBD1 (5 bases). There are 17 residues in the CDR3. Trimming shortened V by 0 bases and J by 8 bases, and 18 bases separated the two germline ends. Germline CDR1 and CDR2: SGDLS and YYNGEE. The CDR3 region has the DNA TGTGCCAGCAGCGTAGGGGGGGGAGAGGGCCTGGATTCACCCCTCCACTTT. This sequence encodes CASSVGGGEGLDSPLHF.

This chain links TRBV21-1 with TRBJ2-6; whether TRBD1, the table's D call, matches the DNA was not checked. TRBV21-1 is termed a pseudogene. The CDR3 is 21 residues long. The CDR3: CASSKMGQGLSLISGANVLTF. CDR3 nucleotides: TGTGCCAGCAGCAAAATGGGACAGGGCCTCTCTCTGATCTCTGGGGCCAACGTCCTGACTTTC.

For this clone: The same CDR3 can be traced to other DNA sequences in this sample. The CDR3 DNA reads as TGTGCCAGCAGTTGGTCGGGGACCGGGGAGCTGTTTTTT. This translates into CASSWSGTGELFF. The V call is TRBV27, the J call TRBJ2-2; D may be TRBD2 (5 bases). The V and J ends lost 4 bases and 5 bases respectively, with 8 bases between them. The germline V gene encodes CDR1 MNHEY and CDR2 SMNVEV (reference sequence). CDR3 length: 13 amino acids.

The chain couples TRBV12-3 or TRBV12-4 to TRBJ1-1; D remains unclear. With 2 bases removed from V and 7 bases from J, the gap between germline ends came to 5 bases. CDR3 length: 11 amino acids. The CDR3 loop reads CASSLPYEAFF. DNA of the CDR3: TGTGCCAGCAGTTTACCGTATGAAGCTTTCTTT.

The V call is TRBV2, the J call TRBJ2-1; tentative D call: TRBD1 (5 bases). Trimming shortened V by 4 bases and J by 1 base, and 14 bases separated the two germline ends. Germline V CDR1 and CDR2: SNHLY, FYNNEI. The CDR3 is 16 amino acids. CDR3 sequence: CASSASRTLSYNEQFF. CDR3 bases: TGTGCCAGCAGTGCCTCACGGACACTATCCTACAATGAGCAGTTCTTC.